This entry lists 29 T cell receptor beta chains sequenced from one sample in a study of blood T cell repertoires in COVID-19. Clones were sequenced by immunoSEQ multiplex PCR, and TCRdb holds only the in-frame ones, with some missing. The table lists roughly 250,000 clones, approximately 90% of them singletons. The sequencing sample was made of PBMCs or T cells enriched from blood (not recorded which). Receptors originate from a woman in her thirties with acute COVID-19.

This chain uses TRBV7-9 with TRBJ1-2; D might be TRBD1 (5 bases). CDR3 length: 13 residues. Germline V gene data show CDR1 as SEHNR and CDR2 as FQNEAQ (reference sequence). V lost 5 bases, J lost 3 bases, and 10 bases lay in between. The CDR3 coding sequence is TGTGCCAGCAGCATACAGGTTGACTATGGCTACACCTTC. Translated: CASSIQVDYGYTF.

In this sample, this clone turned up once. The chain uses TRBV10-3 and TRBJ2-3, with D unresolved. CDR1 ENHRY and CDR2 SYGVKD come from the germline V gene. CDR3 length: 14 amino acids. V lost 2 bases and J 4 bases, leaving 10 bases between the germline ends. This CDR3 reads CAISELTGPDTQYF. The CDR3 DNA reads TGTGCCATCAGTGAGCTGACGGGTCCAGATACGCAGTATTTT.

The DNA for the CDR3 is TGTGCCAGCTCAGCGGGGCTCCCCTACGAGCAGTACTTC. Amino acid sequence: CASSAGLPYEQYF. The rearrangement uses TRBV5-4 and TRBJ2-7, with 7 nucleotides matching TRBD2. V was clipped by 7 bases and J by 2 bases; unmatched bases: 6. The CDR3 contains 13 residues. CDR1 is SGHNT, CDR2 YYREEE, per germline (reference sequence).

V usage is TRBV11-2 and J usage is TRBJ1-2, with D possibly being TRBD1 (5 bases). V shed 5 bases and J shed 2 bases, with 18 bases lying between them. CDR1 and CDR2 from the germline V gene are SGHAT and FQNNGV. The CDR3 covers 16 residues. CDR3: CASSPLGVGGNYGYTF. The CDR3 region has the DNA TGTGCCAGCAGCCCCCTGGGGGTGGGGGGAAACTATGGCTACACCTTC.

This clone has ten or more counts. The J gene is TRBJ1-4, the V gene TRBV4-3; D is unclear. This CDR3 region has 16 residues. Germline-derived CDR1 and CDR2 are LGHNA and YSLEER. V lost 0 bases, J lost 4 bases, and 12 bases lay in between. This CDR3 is CASSQDRGSGNEKLFF. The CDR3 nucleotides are TGCGCCAGCAGCCAAGATCGAGGGAGTGGTAATGAAAAACTGTTTTTT.

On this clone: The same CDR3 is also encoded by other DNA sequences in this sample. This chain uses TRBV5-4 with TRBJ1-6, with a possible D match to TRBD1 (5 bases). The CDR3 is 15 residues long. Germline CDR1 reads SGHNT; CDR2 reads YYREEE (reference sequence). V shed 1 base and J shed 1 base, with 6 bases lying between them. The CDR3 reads CASSLRGSYNSPLHF. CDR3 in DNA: TGTGCCAGCAGCTTGAGGGGATCCTATAATTCACCCCTCCACTTT.

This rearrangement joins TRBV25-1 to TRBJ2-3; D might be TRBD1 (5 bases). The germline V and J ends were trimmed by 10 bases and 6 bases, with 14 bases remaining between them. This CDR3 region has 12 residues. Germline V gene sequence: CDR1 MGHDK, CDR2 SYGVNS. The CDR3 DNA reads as TGTGCCATTAGCTCAGGGCGGGATACGCAGTATTTT. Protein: CAISSGRDTQYF.

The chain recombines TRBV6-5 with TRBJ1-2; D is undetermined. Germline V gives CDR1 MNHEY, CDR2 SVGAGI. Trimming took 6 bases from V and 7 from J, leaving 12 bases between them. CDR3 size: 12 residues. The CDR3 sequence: CASRPQRGGYTF. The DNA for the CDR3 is TGTGCCAGCAGGCCACAACGGGGTGGCTACACCTTC.

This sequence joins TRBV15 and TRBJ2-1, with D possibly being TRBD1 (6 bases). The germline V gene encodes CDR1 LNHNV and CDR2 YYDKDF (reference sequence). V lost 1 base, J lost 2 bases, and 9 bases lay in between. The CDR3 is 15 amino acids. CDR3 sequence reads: CATSRVKGAYNEQFF. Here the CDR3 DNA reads TGTGCCACCAGCAGAGTGAAGGGGGCCTACAATGAGCAGTTCTTC.

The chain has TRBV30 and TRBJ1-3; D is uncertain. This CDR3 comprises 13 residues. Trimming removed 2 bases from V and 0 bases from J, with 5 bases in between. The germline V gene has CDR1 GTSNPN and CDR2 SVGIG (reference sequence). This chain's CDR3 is CAWSPYSGNTIYF. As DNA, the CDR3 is TGTGCCTGGAGTCCGTACTCTGGAAACACCATATATTTT.

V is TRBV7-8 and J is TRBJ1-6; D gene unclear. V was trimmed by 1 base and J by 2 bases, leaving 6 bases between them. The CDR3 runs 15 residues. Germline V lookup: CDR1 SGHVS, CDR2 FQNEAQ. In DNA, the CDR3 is TGTGCCAGCAGCTTAGACCCGGCCTATAATTCACCCCTCCACTTT. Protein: CASSLDPAYNSPLHF.

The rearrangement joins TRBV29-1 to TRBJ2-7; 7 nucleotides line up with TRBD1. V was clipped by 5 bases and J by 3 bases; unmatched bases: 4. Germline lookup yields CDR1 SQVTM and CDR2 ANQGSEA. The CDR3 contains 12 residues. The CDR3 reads CSVRQGLYEQYF. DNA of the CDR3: TGCAGCGTTAGACAGGGCCTCTACGAGCAGTACTTC.

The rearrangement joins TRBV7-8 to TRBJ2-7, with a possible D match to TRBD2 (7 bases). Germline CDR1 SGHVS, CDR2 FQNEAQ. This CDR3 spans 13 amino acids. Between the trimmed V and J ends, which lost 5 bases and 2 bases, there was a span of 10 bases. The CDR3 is CASSGGGAYEQYF. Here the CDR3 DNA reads TGTGCCAGCAGCGGGGGGGGCGCCTACGAGCAGTACTTC.

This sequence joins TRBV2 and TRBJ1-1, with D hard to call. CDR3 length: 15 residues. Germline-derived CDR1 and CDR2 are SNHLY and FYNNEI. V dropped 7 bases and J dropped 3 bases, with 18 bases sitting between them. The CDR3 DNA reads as TGTGCCAGCACTGATAGGTCGGGGATGGACACTGAAGCTTTCTTT. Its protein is CASTDRSGMDTEAFF.

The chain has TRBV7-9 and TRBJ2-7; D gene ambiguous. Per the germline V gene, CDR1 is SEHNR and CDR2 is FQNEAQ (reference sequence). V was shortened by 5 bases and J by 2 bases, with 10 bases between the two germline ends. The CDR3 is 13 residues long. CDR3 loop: CASSPGSTYEQYF. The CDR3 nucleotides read TGTGCCAGCAGCCCCGGGTCTACCTACGAGCAGTACTTC. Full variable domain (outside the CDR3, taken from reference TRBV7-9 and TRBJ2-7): DTGVSQNPRHKITKRGQNVTFRCDPISEHNRLYWYRQTLGQGPEFLTYFQNEAQLEKSRLLSDRFSAERPKGSFSTLEIQRTEQGDSAMYLCASSPGSTYEQYFGPGTRLTVT.

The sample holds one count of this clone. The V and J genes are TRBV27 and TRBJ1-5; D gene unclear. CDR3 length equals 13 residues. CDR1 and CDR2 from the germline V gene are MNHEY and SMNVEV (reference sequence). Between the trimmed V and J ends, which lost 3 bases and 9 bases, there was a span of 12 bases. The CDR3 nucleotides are TGTGCCAGCAGTTTGGCAGGTACTGGGCCCCAGCATTTT. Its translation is CASSLAGTGPQHF.

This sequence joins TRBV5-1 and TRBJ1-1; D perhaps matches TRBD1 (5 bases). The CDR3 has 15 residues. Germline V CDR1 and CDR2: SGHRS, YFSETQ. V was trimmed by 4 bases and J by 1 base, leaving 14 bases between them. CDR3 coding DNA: TGCGCCAGCAGCCCTTTCCAGGGCGGGAACACTGAAGCTTTCTTT. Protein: CASSPFQGGNTEAFF.

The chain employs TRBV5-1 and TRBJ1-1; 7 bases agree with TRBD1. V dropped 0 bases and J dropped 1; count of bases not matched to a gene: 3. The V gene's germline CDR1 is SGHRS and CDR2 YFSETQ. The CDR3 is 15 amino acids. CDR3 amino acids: CASSLEGQTNTEAFF. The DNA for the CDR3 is TGCGCCAGCAGCTTGGAGGGACAGACGAACACTGAAGCTTTCTTT.

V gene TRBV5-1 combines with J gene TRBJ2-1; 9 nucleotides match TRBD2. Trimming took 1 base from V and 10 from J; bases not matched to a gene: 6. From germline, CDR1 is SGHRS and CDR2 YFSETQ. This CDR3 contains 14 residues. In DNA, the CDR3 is TGCGCCAGCAGCTTGCGCGGGGGGGCCGTCGAGCAGTTCTTC. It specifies CASSLRGGAVEQFF.

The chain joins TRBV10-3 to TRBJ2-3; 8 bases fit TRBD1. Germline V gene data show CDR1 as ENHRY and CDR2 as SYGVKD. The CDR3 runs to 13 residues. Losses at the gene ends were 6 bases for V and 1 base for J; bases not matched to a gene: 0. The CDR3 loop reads CAIRGQGTDTQYF. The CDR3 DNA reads TGTGCCATCAGGGGACAGGGCACAGATACGCAGTATTTT.

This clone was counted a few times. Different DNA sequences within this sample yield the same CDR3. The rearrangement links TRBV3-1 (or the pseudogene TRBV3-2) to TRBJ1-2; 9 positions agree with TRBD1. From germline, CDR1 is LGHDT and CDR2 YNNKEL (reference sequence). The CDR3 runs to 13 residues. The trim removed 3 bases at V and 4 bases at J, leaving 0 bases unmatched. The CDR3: CASSQGQGYGYTF. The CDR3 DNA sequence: TGTGCCAGCAGCCAGGGACAGGGCTATGGCTACACCTTC.

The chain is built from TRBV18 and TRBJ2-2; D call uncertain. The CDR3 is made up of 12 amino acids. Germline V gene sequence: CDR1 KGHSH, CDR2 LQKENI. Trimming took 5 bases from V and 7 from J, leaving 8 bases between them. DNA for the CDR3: TGTGCCAGCTCAGCGGTTGTCGGGGAGCTGTTTTTT. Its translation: CASSAVVGELFF.

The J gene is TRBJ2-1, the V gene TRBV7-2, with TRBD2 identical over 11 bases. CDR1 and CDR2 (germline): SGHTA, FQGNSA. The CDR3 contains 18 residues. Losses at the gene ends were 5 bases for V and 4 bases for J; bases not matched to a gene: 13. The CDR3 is CASSVVPLAGGGYNEQFF. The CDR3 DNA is TGTGCCAGCAGCGTGGTCCCGCTAGCGGGGGGAGGGTACAATGAGCAGTTCTTC.

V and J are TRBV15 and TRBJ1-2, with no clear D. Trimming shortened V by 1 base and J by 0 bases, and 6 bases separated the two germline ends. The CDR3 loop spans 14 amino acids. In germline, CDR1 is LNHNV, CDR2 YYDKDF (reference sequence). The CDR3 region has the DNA TGTGCCACCAGCAGAGGGGGAGCTAACTATGGCTACACCTTC. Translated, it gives CATSRGGANYGYTF.

DNA of the CDR3: TGCGCCAGCAGTGAGACAGGGAAATCACCCCTCCACTTT. It translates to CASSETGKSPLHF. V usage is TRBV10-1 and J usage is TRBJ1-6; D perhaps matches TRBD1 (6 bases). V was pared by 2 bases and J by 10 bases, with 9 bases between. CDR1 WNHNN and CDR2 SYGVQD come from the germline V gene (reference sequence). CDR3 size: 13 residues.

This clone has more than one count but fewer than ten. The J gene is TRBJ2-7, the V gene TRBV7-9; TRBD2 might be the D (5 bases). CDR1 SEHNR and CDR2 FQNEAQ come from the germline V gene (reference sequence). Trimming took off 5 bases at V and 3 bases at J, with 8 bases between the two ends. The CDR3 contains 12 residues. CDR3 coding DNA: TGTGCCAGCAGCCTCGGGGACTACGAGCAGTACTTC. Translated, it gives CASSLGDYEQYF. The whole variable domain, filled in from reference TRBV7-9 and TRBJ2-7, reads DTGVSQNPRHKITKRGQNVTFRCDPISEHNRLYWYRQTLGQGPEFLTYFQNEAQLEKSRLLSDRFSAERPKGSFSTLEIQRTEQGDSAMYLCASSLGDYEQYFGPGTRLTVT.

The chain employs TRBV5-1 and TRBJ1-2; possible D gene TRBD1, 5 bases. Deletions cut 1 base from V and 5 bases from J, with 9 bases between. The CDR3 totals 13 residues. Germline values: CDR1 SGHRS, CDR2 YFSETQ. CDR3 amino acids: CASSLTGEYGYTF. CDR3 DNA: TGCGCCAGCAGCTTGACAGGAGAGTATGGCTACACCTTC.

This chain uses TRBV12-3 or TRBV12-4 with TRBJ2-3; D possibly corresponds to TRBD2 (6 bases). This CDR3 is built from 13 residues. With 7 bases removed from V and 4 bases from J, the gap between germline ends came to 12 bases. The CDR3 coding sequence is TGTGCCAGCATCGGGGGTGGCGCAGATACGCAGTATTTT. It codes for CASIGGGADTQYF.

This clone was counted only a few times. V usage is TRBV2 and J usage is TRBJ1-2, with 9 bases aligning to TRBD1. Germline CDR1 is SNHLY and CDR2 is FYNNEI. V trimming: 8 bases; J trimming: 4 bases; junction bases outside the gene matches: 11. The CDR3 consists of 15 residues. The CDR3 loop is CASHGQGRLPYGYTF. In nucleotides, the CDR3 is TGTGCCAGCCATGGACAGGGGAGGTTGCCCTATGGCTACACCTTC.